Listed here are 19 T cell receptor beta chains from one sample, sequenced in a study of graft-versus-host responses after intestinal transplantation. Their antigens are not known. Here immunoSEQ multiplex PCR was the method, and the copy in TCRdb shows in-frame clones only, minus some. The sample carries around 120,000 clones, 90% recorded once. The material sequenced was unstimulated CD4+ T cells sorted from spleen or lymph node cells, taken before intestinal transplant. These receptors all stem from a human donor who received an intestinal transplant.

The genes are TRBV30 and TRBJ1-2; tentative D call: TRBD1 (5 bases). The germline V gene has CDR1 GTSNPN and CDR2 SVGIG (reference sequence). The CDR3 totals 15 residues. V was trimmed by 1 base and J by 3 bases, leaving 15 bases between them. CDR3 sequence (DNA): TGTGCCTGGAGTGCCTCTCTCAGGGCCTACTATGGCTACACCTTC. It yields the protein CAWSASLRAYYGYTF. The full variable domain, its missing parts supplied by reference TRBV30 and TRBJ1-2, is SQTIHQWPATLVQPVGSPLSLECTVEGTSNPNLYWYRQAAGRGLQLLFYSVGIGQISSEVPQNLSASRPQDRQFILSSKKLLLSDSGFYLCAWSASLRAYYGYTFGSGTRLTVV.

This clone was counted a single time. This sequence joins TRBV5-1 and TRBJ2-1, with TRBD1 matching over 7 bases. The CDR3 runs 14 residues. J gave up 6 bases and V 4 bases, and 7 bases lay outside the gene matches. Germline V lookup: CDR1 SGHRS, CDR2 YFSETQ. The CDR3 DNA follows: TGCGCCAGCAGCGGAGACAGGGTGGGCAATGAGCAGTTCTTC. Encoded protein: CASSGDRVGNEQFF.

The genes are TRBV18 and TRBJ1-1; TRBD1 aligns across 8 bases. The J segment lost 3 bases and the V segment lost 3 bases, leaving 6 bases of the junction unmatched. Germline lookup yields CDR1 KGHSH and CDR2 LQKENI. The CDR3 has 15 residues. The CDR3 DNA reads as TGTGCCAGCTCACCTGGACAGGGTAAGGACACTGAAGCTTTCTTT. It is translated as CASSPGQGKDTEAFF. The complete variable domain, with remaining parts taken from reference TRBV18 and TRBJ1-1, reads NAGVMQNPRHLVRRRGQEARLRCSPMKGHSHVYWYRQLPEEGLKFMVYLQKENIIDESGMPKERFSAEFPKEGPSILRIQQVVRGDSAAYFCASSPGQGKDTEAFFGQGTRLTVV.

The CDR3 loop is CASSVGGTSQIGANVLTF. In DNA, the CDR3 is TGTGCCAGCAGCGTCGGCGGGACTAGCCAGATCGGGGCCAACGTCCTGACTTTC. The rearrangement joins TRBV9 to TRBJ2-6, with 9 bases fitting TRBD2. Losses at the gene ends were 2 bases for V and 4 bases for J; bases not matched to a gene: 10. The CDR3 runs to 18 residues. Germline lookup yields CDR1 SGDLS and CDR2 YYNGEE.

The chain carries TRBV15 and TRBJ2-2; 10 bases agree with TRBD2. The V gene end was trimmed by 0 bases and the J gene end by 1 base; junction bases not matched to a gene: 11. The CDR3 runs to 20 residues. CDR1 and CDR2 (germline): LNHNV, YYDKDF (reference sequence). Written as DNA, the CDR3 is TGTGCCACCAGCAGAGATCGTTGGCTCAGACTAGCGGGGAACACCGGGGAGCTGTTTTTT. Protein product: CATSRDRWLRLAGNTGELFF.

This chain links TRBV18 with TRBJ1-4; 9 bases line up with TRBD1. Trimming at V came to 6 bases and at J to 5 bases, leaving 7 bases not matched to a gene. The V gene's germline CDR1 is KGHSH and CDR2 LQKENI. CDR3 length: 15 amino acids. CDR3 bases: TGTGCCAGCTCTCCGGGACAGGGATGGAATGAAAAACTGTTTTTT. Translation: CASSPGQGWNEKLFF.

The V and J genes are TRBV7-2 and TRBJ1-3, with D perhaps TRBD1 (6 bases). The CDR3 loop spans 18 amino acids. V shed 6 bases and J shed 0 bases, with 21 bases lying between them. Germline values: CDR1 SGHTA, CDR2 FQGNSA. The CDR3 sequence is CASRLRRGGAYSGNTIYF. CDR3 coding DNA: TGTGCCAGCAGATTAAGAAGGGGGGGGGCCTACTCTGGAAACACCATATATTTT.

The chain uses TRBV7-9 and TRBJ1-2, with 7 bases identical to TRBD1. Germline CDR1 and CDR2: SEHNR and FQNEAQ (reference sequence). Trimming at V came to 5 bases and at J to 1 base, leaving 7 bases not matched to a gene. The length of the CDR3 is 15 residues. The CDR3 nucleotides are TGTGCCAGCAGCGTAGACAGGGAGGGTAACTATGGCTACACCTTC. This gives the protein CASSVDREGNYGYTF.

The V call is TRBV28, the J call TRBJ2-1; 8 bases are shared with TRBD2. The CDR3 sequence is 16 residues long. Germline loops: CDR1 MDHEN, CDR2 SYDVKM. Trimming removed 0 bases from V and 0 bases from J; junction bases left unmatched: 1. Written as DNA, the CDR3 is TGTGCCAGCAGTTTATGGAGCGGGAGCTCCTACAATGAGCAGTTCTTC. As protein: CASSLWSGSSYNEQFF. Drawing the rest from reference TRBV28 and TRBJ2-1, the complete variable domain is DVKVTQSSRYLVKRTGEKVFLECVQDMDHENMFWYRQDPGLGLRLIYFSYDVKMKEKGDIPEGYSVSREKKERFSLILESASTNQTSMYLCASSLWSGSSYNEQFFGPGTRLTVL.

Regarding this clone: Within the sample, other DNA sequences also encode this same CDR3. The chain is built from TRBV28 and TRBJ2-5; 12 bases match TRBD2. CDR3 length equals 17 residues. J was trimmed by 4 bases and V by 4 bases; bases with no gene match: 10. Germline-derived CDR1 and CDR2 are MDHEN and SYDVKM. The CDR3 sequence: CASSWTGRLAGVETQYF. In DNA form, the CDR3 reads TGTGCCAGCAGTTGGACAGGGAGACTAGCGGGGGTAGAGACCCAGTACTTC.

The rearrangement joins TRBV5-1 to TRBJ1-1; 9 nucleotides agree with TRBD1. The J segment lost 6 bases and the V segment lost 4 bases, leaving 7 bases of the junction unmatched. The CDR3 totals 14 residues. The germline V gene has CDR1 SGHRS and CDR2 YFSETQ. In DNA form, the CDR3 reads TGCGCCAGCAGCCCGCCGGGACAGGGCGCTGAAGCTTTCTTT. Its protein is CASSPPGQGAEAFF.

The gene calls are TRBV5-1 and TRBJ2-5; 7 bases map to TRBD2. J was trimmed by 2 bases and V by 2 bases; bases with no gene match: 6. The CDR3 is made up of 15 amino acids. The V gene's germline CDR1 is SGHRS and CDR2 YFSETQ. The CDR3 sequence is CASSFGAGIQETQYF. In DNA, the CDR3 is TGCGCCAGCAGCTTTGGAGCGGGGATTCAAGAGACCCAGTACTTC.

The V gene is TRBV4-1, the J gene TRBJ2-2; tentative D call: TRBD1 (6 bases). Looked up from germline, CDR1 is MGHRA and CDR2 is YSYEKL. V dropped 1 base and J dropped 0 bases, with 9 bases sitting between them. CDR3 length equals 16 residues. The CDR3 DNA reads as TGCGCCAGCAGCCAAGTGGGGACACCGAACACCGGGGAGCTGTTTTTT. It is translated as CASSQVGTPNTGELFF.

This chain connects TRBV18 to TRBJ2-7, with TRBD2 matching 8 bases. The germline V gene encodes CDR1 KGHSH and CDR2 LQKENI. The ends lost 5 bases at V and 1 base at J; junction bases unmatched: 10. The CDR3 is 16 amino acids. This CDR3 reads CASSKLAGTFSYEQYF. The CDR3 DNA is TGTGCCAGCTCAAAGCTAGCGGGTACCTTTTCCTACGAGCAGTACTTC.

V and J are TRBV7-2 and TRBJ2-7, with D tentatively TRBD2 (5 bases). The germline CDR1 and CDR2 sequences are SGHTA and FQGNSA. The CDR3 contains 13 residues. The V gene lost 4 bases and the J gene lost 5 bases, with 12 bases spanning the gap. CDR3 amino acids: CASSSAGGHEQYF. In nucleotides, the CDR3 is TGTGCCAGCAGCTCAGCAGGAGGACACGAGCAGTACTTC.

The rearrangement joins TRBV12-5 to TRBJ1-1, with D unclear. V lost 5 bases to trimming and J lost 3 bases, with 10 bases between them. The length of the CDR3 is 13 residues. The V gene's germline CDR1 is LGHNT and CDR2 FRNRAP. The CDR3 sequence is CASGPYRDTEAFF. For the CDR3, the DNA is TGTGCTAGTGGTCCATACAGAGACACTGAAGCTTTCTTT.

The chain recombines TRBV2 with TRBJ1-2; TRBD1 matches at 10 bases. This CDR3 comprises 14 residues. Germline V gives CDR1 SNHLY, CDR2 FYNNEI. V shed 7 bases and J 2 bases; nucleotides not matched to a gene: 4. CDR3 sequence reads: CASIGQGGNYGYTF. CDR3 bases: TGTGCCAGCATCGGACAGGGGGGGAACTATGGCTACACCTTC.

This sequence joins TRBV7-2 and TRBJ1-3; D is unclear. The CDR3 totals 12 residues. The ends were cut back, 2 bases at V and 4 bases at J, with 3 bases in the middle. Per the germline V gene, CDR1 is SGHTA and CDR2 is FQGNSA. DNA of the CDR3: TGTGCCAGCAGCTTACAGGGAAACACCATATATTTT. Its translation: CASSLQGNTIYF. The full variable domain, rest sourced from reference TRBV7-2 and TRBJ1-3, is GAGVSQSPSNKVTEKGKDVELRCDPISGHTALYWYRQSLGQGLEFLIYFQGNSAPDKSGLPSDRFSAERTGGSVSTLTIQRTQQEDSAVYLCASSLQGNTIYFGEGSWLTVV.

The chain carries TRBV5-1 and TRBJ2-2, with D perhaps TRBD1 (6 bases). The CDR3 extends over 13 amino acids. V lost 4 bases to trimming and J lost 11 bases, with 15 bases between them. Germline CDR1 is SGHRS and CDR2 is YFSETQ. CDR3 DNA sequence: TGCGCCAGCAGCGCACGCCGGGACACCGAGCTGTTTTTT. Translated, it gives CASSARRDTELFF.